A single sample is the source of the 9 T cell receptor beta chains below, sequenced in a study of blood T cell repertoires in COVID-19. Repertoires were generated with immunoSEQ multiplex PCR, while TCRdb's copy carries only in-frame clones and drops some. The repertoire has approximately 300,000 clones, 87% of them found once; the top ten carry roughly 2.1%. The sequenced material came from peripheral blood. The source is a man between 18 and 35 years old with active or convalescent COVID-19.

The chain is built from TRBV6-6 and TRBJ1-6; the D is unclear. This CDR3 spans 16 amino acids. V lost 7 bases and J 0 bases, leaving 13 bases between the germline ends. Germline CDR1 reads MNHNY; CDR2 reads SVGAGI (reference sequence). Written as DNA, the CDR3 is TGTGCCAGCACCCTGATGAGGAGCTCCTATAATTCACCCCTCCACTTT. It is translated as CASTLMRSSYNSPLHF.

The DNA for the CDR3 is TGTGCCAGCAGCCCCAGGGGAAACGAGCAGTACTTC. It encodes CASSPRGNEQYF. V usage is TRBV7-9 and J usage is TRBJ2-7; D possibly corresponds to TRBD1 (6 bases). CDR1 SEHNR and CDR2 FQNEAQ come from the germline V gene (reference sequence). The ends were cut back, 5 bases at V and 5 bases at J, with 10 bases in the middle. This CDR3 is built from 12 residues.

J is TRBJ1-1 and V is TRBV4-1; TRBD1 might be the D (5 bases). The V gene lost 2 bases and the J gene lost 6 bases, with 10 bases spanning the gap. Germline V lookup: CDR1 MGHRA, CDR2 YSYEKL. The CDR3 is 13 residues long. CDR3 DNA sequence: TGCGCCAGCAGCCAAAACAGGCCAGCTGAAGCTTTCTTT. It translates to CASSQNRPAEAFF.

This clone was observed at least ten times. This chain links TRBV2 with TRBJ1-2; 7 bases fit TRBD1. Germline CDR1 and CDR2: SNHLY and FYNNEI. The V segment lost 7 bases and the J segment 3 bases; nucleotides outside the gene matches: 2. CDR3 size: 12 residues. The DNA of the CDR3 is TGTGCCAGCAATGACAGGGACTATGGCTACACCTTC. Protein sequence: CASNDRDYGYTF.

The DNA for the CDR3 is TGTGCCAGCAGTTACTCGAGAGGTAGCTCTGGAAACACCATATATTTT. It translates to CASSYSRGSSGNTIYF. The J gene is TRBJ1-3, the V gene TRBV6-6; D is uncertain. Trimming took 0 bases from V and 0 from J, leaving 9 bases between them. The CDR3 is 16 amino acids. Germline V gene data show CDR1 as MNHNY and CDR2 as SVGAGI (reference sequence).

The chain has TRBV5-6 and TRBJ1-5, with 9 bases lining up with TRBD1. The CDR3 is made up of 16 amino acids. Trimming removed 2 bases from V and 1 base from J; junction bases left unmatched: 4. Germline values: CDR1 SGHDT, CDR2 YYEEEE. CDR3 nucleotides: TGTGCCAGCAGCTTCGGGACAGGGTTCAGCAATCAGCCCCAGCATTTT. Its translation is CASSFGTGFSNQPQHF.

The V gene is TRBV4-1, the J gene TRBJ1-4; weak D call: TRBD1 (5 bases). The CDR3 extends over 15 amino acids. Trimming shortened V by 0 bases and J by 8 bases, and 13 bases separated the two germline ends. In germline, CDR1 is MGHRA, CDR2 YSYEKL. This CDR3 is CASSQEGGVGEKLFF. CDR3 DNA sequence: TGCGCCAGCAGCCAAGAAGGAGGGGTAGGAGAAAAACTGTTTTTT.

V gene TRBV12-3 or TRBV12-4 combines with J gene TRBJ1-1; possible D gene TRBD1, 6 bases. The CDR3 length is 12 residues. V shed 8 bases and J shed 4 bases, with 11 bases lying between them. As DNA, the CDR3 is TGTGCCAGCGGGTACAGGGCCACTGAAGCTTTCTTT. Residues: CASGYRATEAFF.

The chain joins TRBV4-1 to TRBJ2-1; 16 nucleotides align to TRBD2. The J segment lost 15 bases and the V segment lost 3 bases, leaving 8 bases of the junction unmatched. Germline V gene lookup returns CDR1 MGHRA and CDR2 YSYEKL. CDR3 length equals 15 residues. The CDR3 nucleotides read TGCGCCAGCAGCCAGGCCGGGACTAGCGGGAGGGTATGGTTCTTC. Translating it yields CASSQAGTSGRVWFF.